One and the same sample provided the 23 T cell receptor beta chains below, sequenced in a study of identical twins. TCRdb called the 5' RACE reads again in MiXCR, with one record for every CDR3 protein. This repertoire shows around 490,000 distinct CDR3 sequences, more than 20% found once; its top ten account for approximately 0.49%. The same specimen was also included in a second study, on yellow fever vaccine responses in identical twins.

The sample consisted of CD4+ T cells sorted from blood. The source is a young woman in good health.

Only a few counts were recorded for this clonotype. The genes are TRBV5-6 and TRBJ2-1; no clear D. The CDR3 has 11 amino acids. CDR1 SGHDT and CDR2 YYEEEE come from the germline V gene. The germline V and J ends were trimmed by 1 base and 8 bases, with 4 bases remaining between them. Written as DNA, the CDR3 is TGTGCCAGCAGCTTGATCTATGAGCAGTTCTTC. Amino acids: CASSLIYEQFF.

The chain's CDR3 is CSAREGGMGTEAFF. For the CDR3, the DNA is TGCAGTGCTAGAGAAGGTGGTATGGGGACTGAAGCTTTCTTT. The chain recombines TRBV20-1 with TRBJ1-1; D gene unclear. V lost 0 bases and J lost 5, with 13 bases in between. The germline gives CDR1 DFQATT, CDR2 SNEGSKA (reference sequence). The CDR3 runs 14 residues.

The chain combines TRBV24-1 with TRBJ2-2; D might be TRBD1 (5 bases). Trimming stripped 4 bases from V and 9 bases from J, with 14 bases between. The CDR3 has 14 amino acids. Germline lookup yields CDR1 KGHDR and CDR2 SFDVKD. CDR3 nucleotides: TGTGCCACCAGTGAAACAGGATTATCCTGGGAGCTGTTTTTT. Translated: CATSETGLSWELFF.

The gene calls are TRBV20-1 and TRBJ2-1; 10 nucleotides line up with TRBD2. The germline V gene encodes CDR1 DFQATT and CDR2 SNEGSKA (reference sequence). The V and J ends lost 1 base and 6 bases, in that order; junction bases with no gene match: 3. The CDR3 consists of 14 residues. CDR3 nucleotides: TGCAGTGCTAGAGGCCTAGCGGGAGCCAATGAGCAGTTCTTC. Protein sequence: CSARGLAGANEQFF.

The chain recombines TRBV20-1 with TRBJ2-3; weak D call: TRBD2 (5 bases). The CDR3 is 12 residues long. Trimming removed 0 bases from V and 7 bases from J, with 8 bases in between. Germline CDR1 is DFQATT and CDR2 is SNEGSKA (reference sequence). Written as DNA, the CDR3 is TGCAGTGCTAGAGATTTGGACTATACGCAGTATTTT. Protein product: CSARDLDYTQYF.

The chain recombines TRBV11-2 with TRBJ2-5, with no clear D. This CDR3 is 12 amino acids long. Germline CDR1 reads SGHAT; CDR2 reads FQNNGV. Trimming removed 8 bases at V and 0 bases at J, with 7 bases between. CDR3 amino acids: CASGRHQETQYF. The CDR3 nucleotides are TGTGCCAGCGGACGCCACCAAGAGACCCAGTACTTC.

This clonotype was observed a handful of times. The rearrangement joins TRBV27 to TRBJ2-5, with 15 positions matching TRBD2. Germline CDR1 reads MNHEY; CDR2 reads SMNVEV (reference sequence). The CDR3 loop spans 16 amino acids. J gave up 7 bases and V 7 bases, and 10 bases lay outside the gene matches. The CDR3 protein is CASKTKGLAGGGTQYF. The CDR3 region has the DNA TGTGCCAGCAAAACCAAGGGACTAGCGGGAGGAGGGACCCAGTACTTC.

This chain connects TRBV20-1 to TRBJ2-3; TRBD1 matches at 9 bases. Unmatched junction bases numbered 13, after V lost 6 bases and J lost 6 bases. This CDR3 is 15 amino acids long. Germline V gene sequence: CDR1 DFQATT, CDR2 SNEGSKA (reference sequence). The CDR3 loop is CSATGVGQGADTQYF. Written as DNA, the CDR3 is TGCAGTGCAACCGGGGTGGGACAGGGAGCGGATACGCAGTATTTT.

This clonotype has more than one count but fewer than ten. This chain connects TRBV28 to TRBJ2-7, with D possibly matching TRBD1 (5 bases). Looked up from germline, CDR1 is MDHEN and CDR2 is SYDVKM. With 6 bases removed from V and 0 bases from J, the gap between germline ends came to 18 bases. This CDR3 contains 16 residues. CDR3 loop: CASSTGGTKSSYEQYF. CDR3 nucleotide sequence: TGTGCCAGCAGCACAGGTGGCACGAAGAGCTCCTACGAGCAGTACTTC.

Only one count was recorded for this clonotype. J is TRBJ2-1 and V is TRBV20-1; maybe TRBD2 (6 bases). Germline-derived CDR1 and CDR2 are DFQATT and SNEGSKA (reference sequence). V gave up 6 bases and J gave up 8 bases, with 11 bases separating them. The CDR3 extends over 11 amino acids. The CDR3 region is CSAPRRDEQFF. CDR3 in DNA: TGCAGTGCGCCCCGGAGGGATGAGCAGTTCTTC.

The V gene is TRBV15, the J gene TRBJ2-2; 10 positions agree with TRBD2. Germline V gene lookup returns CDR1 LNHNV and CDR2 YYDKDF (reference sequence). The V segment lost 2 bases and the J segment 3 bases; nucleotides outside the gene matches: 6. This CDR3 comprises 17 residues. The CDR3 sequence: CATSRPPTSGHTGELFF. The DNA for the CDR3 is TGTGCCACCAGCAGACCCCCGACTAGCGGGCACACCGGGGAGCTGTTTTTT.

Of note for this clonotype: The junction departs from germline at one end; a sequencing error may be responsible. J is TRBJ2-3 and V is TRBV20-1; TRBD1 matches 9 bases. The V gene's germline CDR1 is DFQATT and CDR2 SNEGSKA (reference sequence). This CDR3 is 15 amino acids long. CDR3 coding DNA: TGCAGTGCGAGAGGGGGACAGGGTGACACAGATACGCAGTATTTT. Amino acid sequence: CSARGGQGDTDTQYF.

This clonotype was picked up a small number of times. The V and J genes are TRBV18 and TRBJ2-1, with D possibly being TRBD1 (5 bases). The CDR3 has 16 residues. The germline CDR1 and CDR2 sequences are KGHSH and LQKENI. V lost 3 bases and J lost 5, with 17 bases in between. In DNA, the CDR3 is TGTGCCAGCTCACCGAATCCAAGGGGCATGGACAATGAGCAGTTCTTC. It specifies CASSPNPRGMDNEQFF.

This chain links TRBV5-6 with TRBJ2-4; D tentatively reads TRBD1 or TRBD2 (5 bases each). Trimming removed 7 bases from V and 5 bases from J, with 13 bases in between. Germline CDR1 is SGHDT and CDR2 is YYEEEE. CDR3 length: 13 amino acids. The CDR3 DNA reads TGTGCCAGCGGCCCCGGGACCCAAAACATTCAGTACTTC. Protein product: CASGPGTQNIQYF.

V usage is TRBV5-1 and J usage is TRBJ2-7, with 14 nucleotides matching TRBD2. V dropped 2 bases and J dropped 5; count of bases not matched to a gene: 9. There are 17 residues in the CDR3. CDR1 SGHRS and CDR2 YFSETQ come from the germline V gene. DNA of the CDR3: TGCGCCAGCAGCTTAGGACCGGGACTAGCGGGGGTCGACGAGCAGTACGTC. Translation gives CASSLGPGLAGVDEQYV.

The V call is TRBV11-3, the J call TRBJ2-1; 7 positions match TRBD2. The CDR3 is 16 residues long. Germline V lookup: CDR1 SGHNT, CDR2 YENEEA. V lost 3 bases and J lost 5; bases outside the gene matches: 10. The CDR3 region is CASSFVVAAGDNEQFF. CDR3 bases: TGTGCCAGCAGCTTTGTGGTCGCGGCGGGAGACAATGAGCAGTTCTTC.

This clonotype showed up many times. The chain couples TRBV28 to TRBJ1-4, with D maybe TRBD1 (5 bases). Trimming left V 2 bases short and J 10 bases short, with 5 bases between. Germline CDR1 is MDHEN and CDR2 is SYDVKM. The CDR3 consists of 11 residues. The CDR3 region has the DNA TGTGCCAGCAGTTTAGGGGGAAAACTGTTTTTT. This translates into CASSLGGKLFF.

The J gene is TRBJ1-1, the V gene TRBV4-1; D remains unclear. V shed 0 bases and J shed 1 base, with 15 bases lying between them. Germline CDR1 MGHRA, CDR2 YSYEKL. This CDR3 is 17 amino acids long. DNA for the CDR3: TGCGCCAGCAGCCAAGATCTCGTCGGGGAATGGAACACTGAAGCTTTCTTT. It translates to CASSQDLVGEWNTEAFF.

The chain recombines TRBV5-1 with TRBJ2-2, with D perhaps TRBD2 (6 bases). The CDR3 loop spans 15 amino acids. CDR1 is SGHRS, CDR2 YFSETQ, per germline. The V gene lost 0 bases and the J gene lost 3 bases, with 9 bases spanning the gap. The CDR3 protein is CASSLAGTDTGELFF. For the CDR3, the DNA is TGCGCCAGCAGCTTGGCTGGGACTGACACCGGGGAGCTGTTTTTT. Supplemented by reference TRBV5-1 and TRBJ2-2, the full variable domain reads KAGVTQTPRYLIKTRGQQVTLSCSPISGHRSVSWYQQTPGQGLQFLFEYFSETQRNKGNFPGRFSGRQFSNSRSEMNVSTLELGDSALYLCASSLAGTDTGELFFGEGSRLTVL.

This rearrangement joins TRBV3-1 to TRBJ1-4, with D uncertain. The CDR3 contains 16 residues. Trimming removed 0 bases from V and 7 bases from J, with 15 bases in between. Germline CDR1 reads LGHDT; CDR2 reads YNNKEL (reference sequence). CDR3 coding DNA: TGTGCCAGCAGCCAAGAATCGGGGATCCGGGGTGAAAAACTGTTTTTT. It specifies CASSQESGIRGEKLFF.

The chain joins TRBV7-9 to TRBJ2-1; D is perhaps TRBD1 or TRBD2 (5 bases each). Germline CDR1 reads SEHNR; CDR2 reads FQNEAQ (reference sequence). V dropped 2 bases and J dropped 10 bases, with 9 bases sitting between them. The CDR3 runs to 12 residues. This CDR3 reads CASSLSEGEQFF. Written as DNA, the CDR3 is TGTGCCAGCAGCTTATCAGAGGGGGAGCAGTTCTTC.

The CDR3 bases are TGTGCCAGCAGCTTAGACGGTCGGCAGAGGGAGACCCAGTACTTC. Residues: CASSLDGRQRETQYF. The rearrangement links TRBV7-9 to TRBJ2-5, with no clear D. The germline V and J ends were trimmed by 1 base and 5 bases, with 14 bases remaining between them. This CDR3 has 15 amino acids. Germline CDR1 reads SEHNR; CDR2 reads FQNEAQ (reference sequence).

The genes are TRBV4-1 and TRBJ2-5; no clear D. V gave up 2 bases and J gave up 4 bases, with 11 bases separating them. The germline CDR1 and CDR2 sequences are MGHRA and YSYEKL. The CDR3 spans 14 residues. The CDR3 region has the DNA TGCGCCAGCAGCCAAAATCTAGTAGCAGAGACCCAGTACTTC. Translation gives CASSQNLVAETQYF.